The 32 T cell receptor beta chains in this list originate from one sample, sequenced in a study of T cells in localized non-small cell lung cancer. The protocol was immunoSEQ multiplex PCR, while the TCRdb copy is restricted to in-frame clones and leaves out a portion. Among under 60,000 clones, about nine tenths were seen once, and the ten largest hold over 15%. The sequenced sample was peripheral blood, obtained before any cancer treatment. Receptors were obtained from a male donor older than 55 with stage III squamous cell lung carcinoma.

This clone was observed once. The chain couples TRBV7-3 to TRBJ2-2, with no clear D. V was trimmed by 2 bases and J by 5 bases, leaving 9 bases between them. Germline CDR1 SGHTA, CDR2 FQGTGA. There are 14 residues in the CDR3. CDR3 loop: CASSLYGRTGELFF. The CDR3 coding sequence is TGTGCCAGCAGCTTATACGGGCGGACCGGGGAGCTGTTTTTT. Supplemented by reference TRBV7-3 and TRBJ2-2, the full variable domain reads GAGVSQTPSNKVTEKGKYVELRCDPISGHTALYWYRQSLGQGPEFLIYFQGTGAADDSGLPNDRFFAVRPEGSVSTLKIQRTERGDSAVYLCASSLYGRTGELFFGEGSRLTVL.

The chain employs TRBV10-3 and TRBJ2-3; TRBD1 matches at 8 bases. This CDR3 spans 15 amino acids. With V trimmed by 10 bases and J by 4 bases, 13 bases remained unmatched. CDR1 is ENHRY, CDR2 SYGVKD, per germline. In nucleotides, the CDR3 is TGTGCCACCAAACAACACGGACAGGGAGCAGATACGCAGTATTTT. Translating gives CATKQHGQGADTQYF.

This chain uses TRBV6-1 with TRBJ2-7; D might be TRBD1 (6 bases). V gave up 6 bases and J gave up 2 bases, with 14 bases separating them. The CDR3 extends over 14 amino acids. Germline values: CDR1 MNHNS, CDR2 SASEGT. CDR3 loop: CASSLDRNTYEQYF. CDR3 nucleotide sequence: TGTGCCAGCAGCTTGGACAGAAACACCTACGAGCAGTACTTC.

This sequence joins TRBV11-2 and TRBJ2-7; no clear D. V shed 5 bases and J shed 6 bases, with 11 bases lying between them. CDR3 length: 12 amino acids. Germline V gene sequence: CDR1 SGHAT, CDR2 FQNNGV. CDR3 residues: CASSAGFSEQYF. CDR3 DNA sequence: TGTGCCAGCAGCGCAGGCTTCTCCGAGCAGTACTTC.

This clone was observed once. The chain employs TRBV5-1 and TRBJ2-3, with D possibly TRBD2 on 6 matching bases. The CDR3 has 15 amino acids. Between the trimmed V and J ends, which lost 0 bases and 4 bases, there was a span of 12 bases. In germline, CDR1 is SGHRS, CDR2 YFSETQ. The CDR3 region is CASSLASDNADTQYF. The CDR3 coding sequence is TGCGCCAGCAGCTTGGCTAGCGATAACGCAGATACGCAGTATTTT.

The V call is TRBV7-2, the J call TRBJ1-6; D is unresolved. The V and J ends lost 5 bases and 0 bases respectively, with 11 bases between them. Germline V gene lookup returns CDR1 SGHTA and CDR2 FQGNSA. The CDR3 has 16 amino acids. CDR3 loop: CASSPPRGSYNSPLHF. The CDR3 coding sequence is TGTGCCAGCAGCCCGCCCCGCGGCTCCTATAATTCACCCCTCCACTTT. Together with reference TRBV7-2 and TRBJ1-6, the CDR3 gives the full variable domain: GAGVSQSPSNKVTEKGKDVELRCDPISGHTALYWYRQSLGQGLEFLIYFQGNSAPDKSGLPSDRFSAERTGGSVSTLTIQRTQQEDSAVYLCASSPPRGSYNSPLHFGNGTRLTVT.

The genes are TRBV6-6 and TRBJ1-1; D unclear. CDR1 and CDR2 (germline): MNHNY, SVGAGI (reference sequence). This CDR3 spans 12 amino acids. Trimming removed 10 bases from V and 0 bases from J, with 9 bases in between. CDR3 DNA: TGTGCCACTTTAGGCGTGAACACTGAAGCTTTCTTT. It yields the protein CATLGVNTEAFF.

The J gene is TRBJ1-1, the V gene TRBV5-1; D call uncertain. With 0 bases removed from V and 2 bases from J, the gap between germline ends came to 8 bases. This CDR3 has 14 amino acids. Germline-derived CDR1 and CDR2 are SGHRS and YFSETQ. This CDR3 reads CASSLAGANTEAFF. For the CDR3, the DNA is TGCGCCAGCAGCTTGGCGGGTGCCAACACTGAAGCTTTCTTT.

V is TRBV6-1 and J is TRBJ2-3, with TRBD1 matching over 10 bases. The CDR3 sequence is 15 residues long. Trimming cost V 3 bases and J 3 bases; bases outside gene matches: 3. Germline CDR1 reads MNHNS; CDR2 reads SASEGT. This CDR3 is CASSEGTGATDTQYF. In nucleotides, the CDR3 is TGTGCCAGCAGTGAGGGGACAGGGGCGACAGATACGCAGTATTTT.

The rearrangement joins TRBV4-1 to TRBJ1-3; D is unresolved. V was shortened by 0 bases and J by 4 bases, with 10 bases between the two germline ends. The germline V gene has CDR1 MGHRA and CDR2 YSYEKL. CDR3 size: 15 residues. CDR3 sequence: CASSQDQAWGNTIYF. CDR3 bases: TGCGCCAGCAGCCAAGATCAAGCTTGGGGAAACACCATATATTTT.

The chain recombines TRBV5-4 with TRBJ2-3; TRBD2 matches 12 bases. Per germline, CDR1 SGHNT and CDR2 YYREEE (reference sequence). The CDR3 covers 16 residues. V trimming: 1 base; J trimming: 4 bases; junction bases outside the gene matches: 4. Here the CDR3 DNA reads TGTGCCAGCAGCTTGTCGACTAGCGGGGGTGCAGATACGCAGTATTTT. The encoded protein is CASSLSTSGGADTQYF.

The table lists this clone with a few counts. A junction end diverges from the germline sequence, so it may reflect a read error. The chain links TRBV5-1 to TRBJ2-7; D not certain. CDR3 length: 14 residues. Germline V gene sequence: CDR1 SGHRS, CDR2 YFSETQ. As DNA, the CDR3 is TGTGCCAGCAGCTTGTCTGCAGGAACCTACGAGCAGTACTTC. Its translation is CASSLSAGTYEQYF.

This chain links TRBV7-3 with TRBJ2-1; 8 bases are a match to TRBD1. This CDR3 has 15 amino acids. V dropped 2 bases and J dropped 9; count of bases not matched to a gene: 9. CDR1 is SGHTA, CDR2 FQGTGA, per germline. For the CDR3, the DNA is TGTGCCAGCAGCTTAGTCGGACAGGGATTTAGTGAGCAGTTCTTC. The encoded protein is CASSLVGQGFSEQFF.

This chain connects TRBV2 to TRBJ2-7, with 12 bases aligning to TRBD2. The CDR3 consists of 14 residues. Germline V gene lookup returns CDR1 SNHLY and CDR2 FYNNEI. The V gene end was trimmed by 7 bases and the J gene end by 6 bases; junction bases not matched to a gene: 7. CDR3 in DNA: TGTGCCAGCAAGCGGACTAGCGGGATCGGCGAGCAGTACTTC. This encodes CASKRTSGIGEQYF.

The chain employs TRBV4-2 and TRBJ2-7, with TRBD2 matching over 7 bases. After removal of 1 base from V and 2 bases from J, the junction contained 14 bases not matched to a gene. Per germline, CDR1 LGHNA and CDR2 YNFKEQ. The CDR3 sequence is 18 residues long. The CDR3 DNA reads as TGTGCCAGCAGCCAAGCGCGTGCGGCGGGAGAAGTCCCCTACGAGCAGTACTTC. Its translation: CASSQARAAGEVPYEQYF.

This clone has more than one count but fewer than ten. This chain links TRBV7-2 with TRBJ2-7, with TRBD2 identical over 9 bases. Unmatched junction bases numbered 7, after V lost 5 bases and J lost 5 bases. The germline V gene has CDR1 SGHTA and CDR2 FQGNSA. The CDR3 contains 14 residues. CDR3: CASSKGTSPNEQYF. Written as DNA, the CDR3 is TGTGCCAGCAGCAAAGGGACTAGCCCCAACGAGCAGTACTTC.

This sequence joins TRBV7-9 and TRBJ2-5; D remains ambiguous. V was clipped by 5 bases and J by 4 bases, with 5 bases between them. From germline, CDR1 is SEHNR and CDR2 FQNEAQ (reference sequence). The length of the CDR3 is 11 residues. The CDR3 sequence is CASSPRETQYF. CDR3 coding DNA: TGTGCCAGCAGCCCGAGAGAGACCCAGTACTTC.

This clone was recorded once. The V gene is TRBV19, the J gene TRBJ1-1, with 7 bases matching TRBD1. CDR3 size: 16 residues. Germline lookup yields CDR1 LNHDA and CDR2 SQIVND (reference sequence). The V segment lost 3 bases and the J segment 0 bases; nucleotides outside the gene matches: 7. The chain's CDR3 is CASSISLGQMNTEAFF. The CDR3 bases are TGTGCCAGTAGTATCTCCCTGGGACAGATGAACACTGAAGCTTTCTTT.

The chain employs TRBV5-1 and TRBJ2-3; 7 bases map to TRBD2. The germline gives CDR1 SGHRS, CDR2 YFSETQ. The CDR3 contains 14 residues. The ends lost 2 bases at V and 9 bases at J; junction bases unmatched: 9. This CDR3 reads CASSLAGSSDTQYF. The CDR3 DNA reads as TGCGCCAGCAGCTTAGCGGGATCAAGTGACACGCAGTATTTT.

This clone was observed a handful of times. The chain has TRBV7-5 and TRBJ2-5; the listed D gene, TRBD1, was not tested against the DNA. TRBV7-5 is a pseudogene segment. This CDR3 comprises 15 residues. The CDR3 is CASSFFGQGKETQYF. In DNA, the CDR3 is TGTGCCAGCAGCTTTTTTGGACAGGGAAAAGAGACCCAGTACTTC.

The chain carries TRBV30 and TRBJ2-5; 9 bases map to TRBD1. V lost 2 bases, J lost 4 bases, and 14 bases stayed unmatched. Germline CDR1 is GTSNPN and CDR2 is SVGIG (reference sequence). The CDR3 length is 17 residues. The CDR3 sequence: CAWSLGSGQGNGETQYF. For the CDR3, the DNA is TGTGCCTGGAGTTTGGGTTCCGGACAGGGGAATGGAGAGACCCAGTACTTC.

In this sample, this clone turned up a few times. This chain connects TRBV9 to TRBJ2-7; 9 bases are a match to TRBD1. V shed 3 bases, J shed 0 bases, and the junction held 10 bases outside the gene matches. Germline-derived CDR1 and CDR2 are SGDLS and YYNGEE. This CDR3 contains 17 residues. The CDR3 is CASSGGTGTSSSYEQYF. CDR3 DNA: TGTGCCAGCAGCGGTGGGACAGGGACTTCGAGCTCCTACGAGCAGTACTTC.

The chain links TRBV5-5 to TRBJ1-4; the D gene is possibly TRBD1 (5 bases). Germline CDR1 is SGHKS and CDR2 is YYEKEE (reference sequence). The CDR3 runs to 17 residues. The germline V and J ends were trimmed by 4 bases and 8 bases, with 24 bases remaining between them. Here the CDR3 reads CASSLRWGQATLEKLFF. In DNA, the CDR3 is TGTGCCAGCAGCCTCCGTTGGGGCCAGGCCACGCTGGAAAAACTGTTTTTT.

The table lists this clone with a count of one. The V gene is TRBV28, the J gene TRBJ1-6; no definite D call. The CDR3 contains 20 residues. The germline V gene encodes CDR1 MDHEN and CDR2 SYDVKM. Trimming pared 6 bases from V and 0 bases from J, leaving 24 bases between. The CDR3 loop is CASSPSGAKSFSSYNSPLHF. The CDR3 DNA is TGTGCCAGCAGCCCCTCGGGCGCCAAAAGTTTTAGCTCCTATAATTCACCCCTCCACTTT.

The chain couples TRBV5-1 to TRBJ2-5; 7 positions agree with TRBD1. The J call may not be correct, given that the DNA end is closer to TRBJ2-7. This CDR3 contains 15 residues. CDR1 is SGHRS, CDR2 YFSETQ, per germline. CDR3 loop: CASRGRQGPTYEQYF. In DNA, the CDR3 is TGCGCCAGCAGGGGTAGACAGGGACCTACCTACGAGCAGTACTTC.

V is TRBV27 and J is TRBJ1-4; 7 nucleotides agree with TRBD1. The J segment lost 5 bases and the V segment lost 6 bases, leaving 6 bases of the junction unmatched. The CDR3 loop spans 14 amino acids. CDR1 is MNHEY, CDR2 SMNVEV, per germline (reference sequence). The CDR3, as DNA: TGTGCCAGCAGCAAAAACAGGGGCAATGAAAAACTGTTTTTT. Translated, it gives CASSKNRGNEKLFF. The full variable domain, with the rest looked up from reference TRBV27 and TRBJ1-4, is EAQVTQNPRYLITVTGKKLTVTCSQNMNHEYMSWYRQDPGLGLRQIYYSMNVEVTDKGDVPEGYKVSRKEKRNFPLILESPSPNQTSLYFCASSKNRGNEKLFFGSGTQLSVL.

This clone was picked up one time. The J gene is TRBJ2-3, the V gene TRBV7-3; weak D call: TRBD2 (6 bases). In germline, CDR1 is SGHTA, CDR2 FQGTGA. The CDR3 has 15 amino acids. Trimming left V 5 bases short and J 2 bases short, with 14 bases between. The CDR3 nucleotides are TGTGCCAGCAGCCAGACCCGGGACTTCACAGATACGCAGTATTTT. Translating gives CASSQTRDFTDTQYF.

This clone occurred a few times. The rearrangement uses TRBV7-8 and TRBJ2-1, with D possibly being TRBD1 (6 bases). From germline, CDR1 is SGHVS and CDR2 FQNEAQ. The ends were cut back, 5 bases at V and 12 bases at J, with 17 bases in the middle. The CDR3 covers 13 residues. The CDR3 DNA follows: TGTGCCAGCAGCACTCGACAGGTAATGTGGCAGTTCTTC. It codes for CASSTRQVMWQFF.

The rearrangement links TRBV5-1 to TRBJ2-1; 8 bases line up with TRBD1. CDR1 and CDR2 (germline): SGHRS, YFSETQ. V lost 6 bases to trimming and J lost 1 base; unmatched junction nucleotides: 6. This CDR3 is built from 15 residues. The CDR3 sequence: CASTRQGSSYNEQFF. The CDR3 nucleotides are TGCGCCAGCACCAGACAGGGGTCTTCCTACAATGAGCAGTTCTTC.

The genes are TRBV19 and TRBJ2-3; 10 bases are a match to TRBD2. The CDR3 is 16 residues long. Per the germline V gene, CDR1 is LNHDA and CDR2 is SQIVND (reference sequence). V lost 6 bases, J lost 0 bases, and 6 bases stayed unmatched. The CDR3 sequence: CASSRASGGSTDTQYF. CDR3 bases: TGTGCCAGTAGCCGGGCTAGCGGGGGTAGCACAGATACGCAGTATTTT.

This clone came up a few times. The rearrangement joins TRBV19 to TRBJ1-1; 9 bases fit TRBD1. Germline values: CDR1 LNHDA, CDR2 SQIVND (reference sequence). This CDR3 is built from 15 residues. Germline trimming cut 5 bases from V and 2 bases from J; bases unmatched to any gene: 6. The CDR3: CASSLQTGGNTEAFF. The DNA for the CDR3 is TGTGCCAGTAGTTTACAGACAGGGGGTAACACTGAAGCTTTCTTT.

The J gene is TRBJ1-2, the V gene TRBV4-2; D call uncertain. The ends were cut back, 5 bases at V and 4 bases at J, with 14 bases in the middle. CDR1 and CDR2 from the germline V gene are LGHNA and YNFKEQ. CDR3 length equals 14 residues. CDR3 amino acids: CASSWGGGSYGYTF. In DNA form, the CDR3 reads TGTGCCAGCAGCTGGGGAGGAGGGAGCTATGGCTACACCTTC.